The 9 T cell receptor beta chains below come from one sample, sequenced in a study. TCRdb called the 5' RACE reads again in MiXCR, with one record for every CDR3 protein. The sample lists about 57,000 distinct CDR3 sequences, 26% occurring once. Tregs were sorted as CD4+CD25+CD127-/low cells. The sequencing sample was made of tumor-infiltrating Tregs sorted from the breast tumor. All receptors come from a female donor with breast cancer.

This clonotype was detected a few times. The chain recombines TRBV9 with TRBJ2-7, with D perhaps assigned TRBD1 or TRBD2 (5 bases each). Germline CDR1 reads SGDLS; CDR2 reads YYNGEE. The CDR3 runs 14 residues. Trimming cost V 3 bases and J 1 base, with 11 bases left between them. Here the CDR3 DNA reads TGTGCCAGCAGCGCCCTGGGGGTTTCCTACGAGCAGTACTTC. Residues: CASSALGVSYEQYF.

About this clonotype: A read error may explain this, as a much larger clone is one base away. J is TRBJ2-4 and V is TRBV7-9; D remains unclear. The CDR3 loop spans 11 amino acids. CDR1 and CDR2 (germline): SEHNR, FQNEAQ (reference sequence). The CDR3 sequence is CASSLANNQYF. The DNA of the CDR3 is TGTGCCAGCAGTCTGGCTAACAATCAGTACTTC.

This clonotype has a handful of counts. V usage is TRBV28 and J usage is TRBJ2-7, with TRBD1 matching 8 bases. J gave up 5 bases and V 5 bases, and 2 bases lay outside the gene matches. This CDR3 spans 12 amino acids. Germline V CDR1 and CDR2: MDHEN, SYDVKM. DNA for the CDR3: TGTGCCAGCAGTGACAGGGGAGACGAGCAGTACTTC. As protein: CASSDRGDEQYF.

In the case of this clonotype: A much larger clone lies a single base off, so this may be a read error. This sequence joins TRBV7-3 and TRBJ2-3, with D perhaps TRBD1 (6 bases). Germline CDR1 is SGHTA and CDR2 is FQGTGA. This CDR3 contains 12 residues. CDR3 protein: CASSLRTDTQCF. The DNA of the CDR3 is TGTGCCAGCAGCCTTAGGACAGATACGCAGTGTTTT.

This clonotype was seen repeatedly, ten times or more. The chain combines TRBV20-1 with TRBJ2-1; TRBD2 aligns across 9 bases. V was clipped by 5 bases and J by 8 bases; unmatched bases: 10. The CDR3 sequence is 14 residues long. CDR1 is DFQATT, CDR2 SNEGSKA, per germline (reference sequence). CDR3 bases: TGCAGTGCTTCACGCGGGGGGGCGTCGGATGAGCAGTTCTTC. Protein product: CSASRGGASDEQFF.

The J gene is TRBJ1-1, the V gene TRBV29-1, with TRBD1 as a possible D gene (5 bases). The V gene's germline CDR1 is SQVTM and CDR2 ANQGSEA. The CDR3 is 13 residues long. The ends were cut back, 6 bases at V and 0 bases at J, with 11 bases in the middle. CDR3 nucleotide sequence: TGCAGCGTGACCAGGGAATTGAACACTGAAGCTTTCTTT. Translated, it gives CSVTRELNTEAFF.

The chain uses TRBV24-1 and TRBJ2-1, with 10 bases fitting TRBD2. The CDR3 is 15 residues long. J lost 8 bases, V lost 6 bases, and 9 bases had no gene match. The V gene's germline CDR1 is KGHDR and CDR2 SFDVKD. CDR3 in DNA: TGTGCCACCAGTCCAGCGGGAGGGCCTCAACATGAGCAGTTCTTC. Translation: CATSPAGGPQHEQFF.

This rearrangement joins TRBV28 to TRBJ2-3; D is undetermined. V was pared by 5 bases and J by 2 bases, with 14 bases between. The CDR3 is made up of 15 amino acids. From germline, CDR1 is MDHEN and CDR2 SYDVKM. The CDR3 coding sequence is TGTGCCAGCAGTCCCCCCTCCCAACTCACAGATACGCAGTATTTT. The encoded protein is CASSPPSQLTDTQYF.

The chain combines TRBV5-6 with TRBJ2-6; D gene ambiguous. CDR1 SGHDT and CDR2 YYEEEE come from the germline V gene. This CDR3 is 15 amino acids long. V lost 4 bases to trimming and J lost 0 bases, with 8 bases between them. The CDR3 loop is CASSSRSSGANVLTF. CDR3 nucleotide sequence: TGTGCCAGCAGCAGCAGGAGCTCTGGGGCCAACGTCCTGACTTTC.